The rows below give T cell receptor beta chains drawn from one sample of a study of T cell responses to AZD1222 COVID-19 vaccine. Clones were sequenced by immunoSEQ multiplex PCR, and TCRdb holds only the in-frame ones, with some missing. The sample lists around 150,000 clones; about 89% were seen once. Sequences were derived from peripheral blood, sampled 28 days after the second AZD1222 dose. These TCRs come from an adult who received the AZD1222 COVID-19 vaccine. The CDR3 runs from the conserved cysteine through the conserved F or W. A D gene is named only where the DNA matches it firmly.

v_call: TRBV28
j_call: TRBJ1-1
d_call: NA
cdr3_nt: TGTGCCAGCAGTTTTCAGGTAGGGGGTGGCACTGAAGCTTTCTTT
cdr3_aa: CASSFQVGGGTEAFF

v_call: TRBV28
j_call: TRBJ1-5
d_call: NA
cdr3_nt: TGTGCCAGCAGTAACCAGGGCGCCAATCAGCCCCAGCATTTT
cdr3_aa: CASSNQGANQPQHF

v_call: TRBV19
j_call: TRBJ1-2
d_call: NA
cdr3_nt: TGTGCCAGTAGACAACAAAGGGGTAAAGCTGGGGCTCTTGTCTATGGCTACACCTTC
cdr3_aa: CASRQQRGKAGALVYGYTF

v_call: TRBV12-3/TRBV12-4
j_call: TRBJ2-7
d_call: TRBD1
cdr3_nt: TGTGCCAGCAGTCGGGACAGGGGCTACGAGCAGTACTTC
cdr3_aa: CASSRDRGYEQYF

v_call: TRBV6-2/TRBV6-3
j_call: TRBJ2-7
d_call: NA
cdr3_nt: TGTGCCAGCAGTTACGCGGACCGCTCCTACGAGCAGTACTTC
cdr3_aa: CASSYADRSYEQYF

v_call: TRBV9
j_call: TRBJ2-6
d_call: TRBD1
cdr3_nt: TGTGCCAGCAGCGGAAGACAGGGGGCTCCCTTAGTCCTGACTTTC
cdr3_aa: CASSGRQGAPLVLTF

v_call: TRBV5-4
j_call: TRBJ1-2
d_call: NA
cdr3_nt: TGTGCCAGCAGCGCGGACTTCCGAAACTATGGCTACACCTTC
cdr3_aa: CASSADFRNYGYTF

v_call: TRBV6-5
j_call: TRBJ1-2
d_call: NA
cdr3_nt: TGTGCCAGCAGTTATGGTTCGGGTGCCTATGGCTACACCTTC
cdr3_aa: CASSYGSGAYGYTF

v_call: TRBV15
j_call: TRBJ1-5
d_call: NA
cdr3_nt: TGTGCCACCAGCAGAGGACAGGAAAGCAATCAGCCCCAGCATTTT
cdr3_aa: CATSRGQESNQPQHF

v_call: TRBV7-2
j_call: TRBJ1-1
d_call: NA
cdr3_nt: TGTGCCAGCAGCTTAGGAGCTACCTTTGGACGGCACATGAACACTGAAGCTTTCTTT
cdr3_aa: CASSLGATFGRHMNTEAFF

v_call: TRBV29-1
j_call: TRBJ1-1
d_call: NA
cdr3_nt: TGCACAGCTATGAACACTGAAGCTTTCTTT
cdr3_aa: CTAMNTEAFF

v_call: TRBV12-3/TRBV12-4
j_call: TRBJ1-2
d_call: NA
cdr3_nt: TGTGCCAGCAGTAACAGGGAGATCTATGGCTACACCTTC
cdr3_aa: CASSNREIYGYTF

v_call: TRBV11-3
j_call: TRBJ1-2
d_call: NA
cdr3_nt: TGTGCCAGCAGCGCCCGGAGCTATGGCTACACCTTC
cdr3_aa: CASSARSYGYTF

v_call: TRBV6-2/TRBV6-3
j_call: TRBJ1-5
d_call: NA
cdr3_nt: TGTGCCAGCAGTTACTCCCAGGTCGGACCCCACAATCAGCCCCAGCATTTT
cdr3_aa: CASSYSQVGPHNQPQHF

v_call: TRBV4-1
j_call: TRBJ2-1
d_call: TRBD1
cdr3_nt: TGCGCCAGCAGCCCGACGGGACAGCAGCGCTACAATGAGCAGTTCTTC
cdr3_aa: CASSPTGQQRYNEQFF